This TCR beta chain was retrieved from a study of T cell changes during pregnancy in multiple sclerosis. CDR1 SGHRS and CDR2 YFSETQ come from the germline V gene. The CDR3 runs 17 residues. The trim removed 3 bases at V and 1 base at J, leaving 6 bases unmatched. Assay used: immunoSEQ multiplex PCR; TCRdb lists only in-frame clones, some missing. There are 64,000 or so clones in the sample; around 92% occur only once, and 2% to 2.5% lies in the top ten. The chain couples TRBV5-1 to TRBJ2-1; TRBD2 agrees at 11 bases. This clonotype originated in a female donor with multiple sclerosis, enrolled in a pregnancy study. The sequencing used peripheral blood, collected in the first trimester of pregnancy. CDR3 DNA sequence: TGCGCCAGCAGCTCAGGGACTAGCGGATATTCCTACAATGAGCAGTTCTTC. Translating gives CASSSGTSGYSYNEQFF.